This is a list of T cell receptor beta chains from one sample in a study of T cell responses to AZD1222 COVID-19 vaccine. Using immunoSEQ multiplex PCR, the repertoire was profiled, and TCRdb retains in-frame clones only, with some absent. Among about 120,000 clones listed, approximately 90% were seen once. Sequencing was performed on peripheral blood, taken on day 0 of AZD1222 vaccination. These receptor sequences come from an adult in good health. Each CDR3 is given with its conserved first and last residue. A D gene is named only where the DNA matches it firmly. The size field is filled for only some rows; it gives once, few, many or a size class.

TRBV9	-	-	TRBJ1-4	CASSPPSAGGGEKLFF	TGTGCCAGCAGCCCCCCCTCTGCGGGAGGAGGCGAAAAACTGTTTTTT
TRBV6-6	-	TRBD1	TRBJ1-1	CASILGGQGLSEAFF	TGTGCCAGTATCCTAGGTGGACAGGGGCTTTCTGAAGCTTTCTTT
TRBV19	-	-	TRBJ1-5	CASSTTRQPQHF	TGTGCCAGTAGCACGACACGACAGCCCCAGCATTTT
TRBV7-9	-	-	TRBJ1-5	CASSLASKPQHF	TGTGCCAGCAGCTTAGCATCCAAACCCCAGCATTTT
TRBV25-1	-	-	TRBJ2-6	CASSEGGGQINVLTF	TGTGCCAGCAGTGAGGGGGGGGGACAGATCAACGTCCTGACTTTC
TRBV15	-	-	TRBJ2-2	CATSKKGDTGELFF	TGTGCCACCAGCAAAAAGGGGGACACCGGGGAGCTGTTTTTT
TRBV10-3	-	TRBD1	TRBJ2-2	CAARDRPTGELFF	TGTGCCGCCCGGGACAGACCCACCGGGGAGCTGTTTTTT
TRBV21-1	-	-	TRBJ2-3	CASMVTGRHTQYF	TGTGCCAGCATGGTTACAGGGCGGCATACGCAGTATTTT
TRBV7-9	-	TRBD2	TRBJ2-7	CASSWEGLAFEQYF	TGTGCCAGCAGCTGGGAGGGACTAGCGTTCGAGCAGTACTTC
TRBV30	-	-	TRBJ2-1	CAWSKRTTYHNEQFF	TGTGCCTGGAGTAAAAGGACTACTTATCACAATGAGCAGTTCTTC
TRBV3-1/TRBV3-2	-	TRBD2	TRBJ2-7	CASSQAGGYEQYF	TGTGCCAGCAGCCAGGCGGGAGGTTACGAGCAGTACTTC
TRBV19	-	TRBD1	TRBJ2-6	CASSMDRAGLGVYSGANVLTF	TGTGCCAGTAGTATGGACAGGGCGGGCCTGGGTGTCTACTCTGGGGCCAACGTCCTGACTTTC
TRBV7-3	once	-	TRBJ1-2	CASSLSPTAANYGYTF	TGTGCCAGCAGCTTATCCCCGACGGCAGCTAACTATGGCTACACCTTC
TRBV6-4	-	-	TRBJ2-7	CASSDSRVKSSYEQYF	TGTGCCAGCAGTGACTCCCGAGTAAAAAGCTCCTACGAGCAGTACTTC
TRBV19	-	-	TRBJ1-1	CASRIQATNTEAFF	TGTGCCAGTAGGATACAGGCGACGAACACTGAAGCTTTCTTT
TRBV7-9	-	-	TRBJ1-1	CASSFGSNMNTEAFF	TGTGCCAGCAGCTTTGGAAGTAATATGAACACTGAAGCTTTCTTT
TRBV10-3	-	TRBD2	TRBJ2-3	CAIVGVAGATDTQYF	TGTGCCATCGTTGGGGTGGCGGGAGCTACAGATACGCAGTATTTT
TRBV11-2	-	TRBD1	TRBJ1-3	CASSGTGAGNTIYF	TGTGCCAGCAGCGGGACAGGGGCTGGAAACACCATATATTTT
TRBV7-9	-	-	TRBJ1-1	CASSLVGEGTEAFF	TGTGCCAGCAGCTTAGTGGGGGAAGGAACTGAAGCTTTCTTT
TRBV6-5	-	-	TRBJ1-4	CASSYRATGEEKLFF	TGTGCCAGCAGTTACCGGGCCACCGGAGAGGAAAAACTGTTTTTT
TRBV5-1	-	TRBD1	TRBJ1-2	CASSWTGSGYTF	TGCGCCAGCAGTTGGACAGGGAGTGGCTACACCTTC
TRBV28	once	-	TRBJ1-5	CASSFRAGVLSNQPQHF	TGTGCCAGCAGTTTTCGGGCGGGGGTCTTGAGCAATCAGCCCCAGCATTTT
TRBV19	-	-	TRBJ1-4	CASSSRVGEKLFF	TGTGCCAGTAGTAGTCGTGTCGGTGAAAAACTGTTTTTT
TRBV19	-	TRBD2	TRBJ2-1	CASIAGTSRDEQFF	TGTGCCAGTATCGCCGGGACTAGTCGCGATGAGCAGTTCTTC
TRBV18	once	-	TRBJ2-1	CASSPSLDGGEQFF	TGTGCCAGCTCACCAAGTCTAGATGGTGGTGAGCAGTTCTTC
TRBV29-1	once	TRBD1	TRBJ2-1	CSDARDRIYNEQFF	TGCAGCGACGCCCGGGACAGAATATACAATGAGCAGTTCTTC
TRBV28	few	-	TRBJ1-1	CASSPYRSRNTEAFF	TGTGCCAGCAGCCCCTACAGAAGTCGGAACACTGAAGCTTTCTTT
TRBV6-4	-	TRBD1	TRBJ1-2	CASRQQGGSGYTF	TGTGCCAGCAGGCAACAGGGGGGGTCTGGCTACACCTTC
TRBV9	-	-	TRBJ2-1	CASSLGPPNEQFF	TGTGCCAGCAGCTTGGGACCGCCAAATGAGCAGTTCTTC
TRBV11-2	-	-	TRBJ2-5	CASSRNLGETQYF	TGTGCCAGCAGCCGGAACCTAGGGGAGACCCAGTACTTC
TRBV5-1	-	-	TRBJ1-1	CASSLVGGNTEAFF	TGCGCCAGCAGCTTAGTAGGAGGGAACACTGAAGCTTTCTTT
TRBV12-5	-	TRBD1	TRBJ1-1	CASGLTLTGGNTEAFF	TGTGCTAGTGGTTTGACCCTGACAGGGGGGAACACTGAAGCTTTCTTT
TRBV4-1	-	TRBD1	TRBJ1-2	CASSPGTATNYGYTF	TGCGCCAGCAGCCCGGGGACAGCCACTAACTATGGCTACACCTTC
TRBV2	-	TRBD1	TRBJ1-6	CASRMGQGARSPLHF	TGTGCCAGCAGGATGGGACAGGGGGCCAGGTCACCCCTCCACTTT
TRBV3-1/TRBV3-2	-	-	TRBJ1-5	CASSQDRGSNQPQHF	TGTGCCAGCAGCCAAGATAGGGGGAGCAATCAGCCCCAGCATTTT
TRBV14	-	-	TRBJ1-5	CASSRGGHRGLGNQPQHF	TGTGCCAGCAGCCGGGGGGGACATCGAGGGTTGGGCAATCAGCCCCAGCATTTT
TRBV6-5	-	-	TRBJ1-3	CASSRVSANTIYF	TGTGCCAGCTCCCGGGTATCGGCGAACACCATATATTTT
TRBV7-7	-	TRBD1	TRBJ1-5	CASSLAGATGGYQPQHF	TGTGCTAGCAGCTTAGCGGGGGCGACAGGGGGGTATCAGCCCCAGCATTTT
TRBV20-1	-	-	TRBJ1-3	CSASPGRFSGNTIYF	TGCAGTGCTAGTCCGGGACGGTTCTCTGGAAACACCATATATTTT